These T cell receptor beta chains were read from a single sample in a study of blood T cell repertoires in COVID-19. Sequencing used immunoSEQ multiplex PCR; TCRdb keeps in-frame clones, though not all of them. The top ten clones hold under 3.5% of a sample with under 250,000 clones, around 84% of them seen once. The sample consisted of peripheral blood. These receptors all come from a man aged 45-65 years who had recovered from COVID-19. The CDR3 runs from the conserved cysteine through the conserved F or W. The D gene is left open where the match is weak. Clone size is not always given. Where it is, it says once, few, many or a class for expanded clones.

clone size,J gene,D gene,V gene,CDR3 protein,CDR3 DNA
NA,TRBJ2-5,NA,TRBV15,CATSRATPGVRGETQYF,TGTGCCACCAGCAGAGCGACACCGGGAGTTAGAGGAGAGACCCAGTACTTC
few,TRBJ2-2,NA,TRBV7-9,CASSYTTGTGELFF,TGTGCCAGCAGCTATACAACGGGAACCGGGGAGCTGTTTTTT
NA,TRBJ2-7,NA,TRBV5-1,CASSFPDSPLYEQYF,TGCGCCAGCAGCTTCCCCGATAGCCCCTTGTACGAGCAGTACTTC
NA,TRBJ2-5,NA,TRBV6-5,CASSPQGRQTQYF,TGTGCCAGCAGTCCACAGGGGAGGCAGACCCAGTACTTC
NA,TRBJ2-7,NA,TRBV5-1,CASSRKETGGLKQYF,TGCGCCAGCAGCCGTAAGGAGACAGGCGGGCTCAAGCAGTACTTC
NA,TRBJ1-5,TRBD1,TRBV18,CASRSLRGADQPQHF,TGTGCCAGCAGAAGCCTCAGGGGGGCGGATCAGCCCCAGCATTTT
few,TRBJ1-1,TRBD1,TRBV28,CASSLLSGGGWVLKTNTEAFF,TGTGCCAGCAGTTTACTGTCAGGGGGCGGATGGGTTCTGAAAACGAACACTGAAGCTTTCTTT
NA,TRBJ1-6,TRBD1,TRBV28,CASTQDRLYNSPLHF,TGTGCCAGCACCCAGGACAGGCTTTATAATTCACCCCTCCACTTT
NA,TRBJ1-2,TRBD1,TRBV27,CASSLAQTGAYGYTF,TGTGCCAGCAGTTTAGCCCAGACAGGGGCCTATGGCTACACCTTC
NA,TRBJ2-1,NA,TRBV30,CAWSVGGGRGRSYNEQFF,TGTGCCTGGAGTGTAGGGGGGGGCAGGGGGCGTTCCTACAATGAGCAGTTCTTC
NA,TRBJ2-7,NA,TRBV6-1,CASSEAWTHTYEQYF,TGTGCCAGCAGTGAAGCGTGGACTCATACCTACGAGCAGTACTTC
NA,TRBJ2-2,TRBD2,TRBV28,CASSSGGGTGELFF,TGTGCCAGCAGTTCGGGAGGGGGCACCGGGGAGCTGTTTTTT
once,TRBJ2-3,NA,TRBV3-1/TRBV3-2,CASSQLGTPRAQYF,TGTGCCAGCAGCCAACTGGGGACTCCCCGGGCGCAGTATTTT